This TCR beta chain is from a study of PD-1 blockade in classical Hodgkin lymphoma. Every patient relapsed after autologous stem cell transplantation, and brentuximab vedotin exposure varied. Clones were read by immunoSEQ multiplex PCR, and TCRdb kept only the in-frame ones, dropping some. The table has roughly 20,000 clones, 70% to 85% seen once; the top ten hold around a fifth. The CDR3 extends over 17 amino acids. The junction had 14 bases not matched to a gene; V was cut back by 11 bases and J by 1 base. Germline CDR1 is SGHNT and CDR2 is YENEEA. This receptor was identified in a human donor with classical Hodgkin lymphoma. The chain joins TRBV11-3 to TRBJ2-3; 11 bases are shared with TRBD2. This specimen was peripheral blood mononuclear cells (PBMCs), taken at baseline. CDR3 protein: CASSGRMVGLGTDTQYF. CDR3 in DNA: TGTGCCTCTAGCGGGAGGATGGTGGGGCTCGGCACAGATACGCAGTATTTT.